Presented here are 15 T cell receptor beta chains from one specimen sequenced in a study of post-analysis software for immune sequencing data. For these TCRs, the target antigens are not known. Sequencing libraries made from TCR beta cDNA carried unique molecular identifiers. One entry per CDR3 protein, called by TCRdb with MiXCR from the PCR reads. Among about 540,000 distinct CDR3 sequences listed, approximately 31% were seen once. General study points: A handful of TRBV segments were significantly more frequent in patients than in controls. TRBV5-6, TRBV5-1 and TRBV20-1 were among these segments.

Specimen: blood. The origin of the receptors is a girl under 18 with multiple sclerosis.

The V and J genes are TRBV7-2 and TRBJ1-2, with 8 bases lining up with TRBD1. Germline trimming cut 5 bases from V and 5 bases from J; bases unmatched to any gene: 7. Germline V CDR1 and CDR2: SGHTA, FQGNSA. The CDR3 runs 14 residues. The CDR3 DNA is TGTGCCAGCAGCGCGACAGGGGTTCAATATGGCTACACCTTC. Its translation is CASSATGVQYGYTF.

The chain employs TRBV10-3 and TRBJ2-7, with 8 bases identical to TRBD2. V lost 4 bases, J lost 1 base, and 3 bases stayed unmatched. The CDR3 runs to 14 residues. Germline V CDR1 and CDR2: ENHRY, SYGVKD. CDR3 coding DNA: TGTGCCATCAGTGGTCGGGGGGGTTCCTACGAGCAGTACTTC. Translation gives CAISGRGGSYEQYF.

This clonotype was seen a handful of times. In nucleotides, the CDR3 is TGTGCCAGCAGACCGGGACAGGGAGCCTACGAGCAGTACTTC. As protein: CASRPGQGAYEQYF. V and J are TRBV5-6 and TRBJ2-7, with 9 bases lining up with TRBD1. The germline gives CDR1 SGHDT, CDR2 YYEEEE. This CDR3 has 14 amino acids. V lost 5 bases, J lost 2 bases, and 5 bases stayed unmatched. Filled out from reference TRBV5-6 and TRBJ2-7, the complete variable domain reads DAGVTQSPTHLIKTRGQQVTLRCSPKSGHDTVSWYQQALGQGPQFIFQYYEEEERQRGNFPDRFSGHQFPNYSSELNVNALLLGDSALYLCASRPGQGAYEQYFGPGTRLTVT.

This clonotype appeared a few times. This sequence joins TRBV7-2 and TRBJ1-5; D gene unclear. This CDR3 contains 15 residues. The germline V gene has CDR1 SGHTA and CDR2 FQGNSA. The V and J ends lost 1 base and 6 bases respectively, with 13 bases between them. The CDR3 is CASSLEGAKGQPQHF. In DNA form, the CDR3 reads TGTGCCAGCAGCTTAGAAGGAGCCAAAGGTCAGCCCCAGCATTTT.

This clonotype was recorded a few times. The V call is TRBV10-3, the J call TRBJ2-5, with 7 bases fitting TRBD1. Germline CDR1 and CDR2: ENHRY and SYGVKD. Unmatched junction bases numbered 5, after V lost 2 bases and J lost 5 bases. CDR3 length: 14 residues. DNA for the CDR3: TGTGCCATCAGTGAGCTGACAGGGACCGAGACCCAGTACTTC. It is translated as CAISELTGTETQYF.

This clonotype was seen more than once but under ten times. The J gene is TRBJ2-3, the V gene TRBV28, with 8 bases that match TRBD1. V lost 3 bases and J lost 1; bases outside the gene matches: 6. Per germline, CDR1 MDHEN and CDR2 SYDVKM. The CDR3 sequence is 16 residues long. CDR3 nucleotide sequence: TGTGCCAGCAGTTTTGGCAGGGGGCTTGGCACAGATACGCAGTATTTT. Protein sequence: CASSFGRGLGTDTQYF.

V usage is TRBV20-1 and J usage is TRBJ1-2, with 7 bases aligning to TRBD1. The germline gives CDR1 DFQATT, CDR2 SNEGSKA (reference sequence). The trim removed 1 base at V and 5 bases at J, leaving 7 bases unmatched. The CDR3 has 14 amino acids. The CDR3 loop is CSARGWDSGYGYTF. CDR3 nucleotides: TGCAGTGCTAGAGGATGGGACAGTGGGTATGGCTACACCTTC.

A remark on this clonotype: The junction does not match germline at one end; this may be a read error. The CDR3 nucleotides are TGCAGTGCTCCAGAGATCCAACCCGGAGGGGACATTCGGTACTTC. Translated, it gives CSAPEIQPGGDIRYF. The V gene is TRBV20-1, the J gene TRBJ2-4, with D possibly called TRBD1 or TRBD2 (6 bases each). In germline, CDR1 is DFQATT, CDR2 SNEGSKA (reference sequence). The CDR3 extends over 15 amino acids.

This clonotype was detected only a few times. The rearrangement uses TRBV9 and TRBJ2-5, with D perhaps being TRBD1 or TRBD2 (6 bases each). The CDR3 covers 14 residues. Trimming shortened V by 0 bases and J by 11 bases, and 17 bases separated the two germline ends. The germline V gene encodes CDR1 SGDLS and CDR2 YYNGEE. For the CDR3, the DNA is TGTGCCAGCAGCGTAGGGCCGGGGGACAATGAGCAGTACTTC. It codes for CASSVGPGDNEQYF.

In this sample, this clonotype turned up a few times. J is TRBJ1-2 and V is TRBV19; TRBD1 might be the D (5 bases). CDR3 length equals 14 residues. Germline CDR1 reads LNHDA; CDR2 reads SQIVND (reference sequence). V dropped 6 bases and J dropped 8 bases, with 19 bases sitting between them. The CDR3 coding sequence is TGTGCCAGTAGCCCCACTGGAGGGACCGGAGGCTACACCTTC. It specifies CASSPTGGTGGYTF.

The chain recombines TRBV7-2 with TRBJ2-7, with D possibly being TRBD2 (6 bases). Germline lookup yields CDR1 SGHTA and CDR2 FQGNSA. CDR3 size: 14 residues. Trimming removed 5 bases from V and 4 bases from J, with 15 bases in between. The CDR3 DNA is TGTGCCAGCAGCCTACGACTAGTTGGGTACGAGCAGTACTTC. Protein: CASSLRLVGYEQYF.

The CDR3 bases are TGTGCCAGCAGTCCTCGACTAGCGGGGGGAGGTACCCAGTACTTC. Protein product: CASSPRLAGGGTQYF. The gene calls are TRBV12-3 or TRBV12-4 and TRBJ2-4, with TRBD2 identical over 13 bases. V shed 5 bases and J 13 bases; nucleotides not matched to a gene: 11. The CDR3 runs to 15 residues.

This clonotype appeared a few times. The chain links TRBV29-1 to TRBJ2-5, with D unclear. Germline V gene sequence: CDR1 SQVTM, CDR2 ANQGSEA. V was clipped by 2 bases and J by 4 bases, with 8 bases between them. The CDR3 covers 12 residues. CDR3 in amino acids: CSVEKRRETQYF. The CDR3 region has the DNA TGCAGCGTTGAAAAGCGCCGAGAGACCCAGTACTTC.

The chain joins TRBV20-1 to TRBJ1-2; maybe TRBD1 (5 bases). There are 12 residues in the CDR3. CDR1 and CDR2 from the germline V gene are DFQATT and SNEGSKA (reference sequence). The ends were cut back, 1 base at V and 7 bases at J, with 10 bases in the middle. In DNA, the CDR3 is TGCAGTGCTAGAGGCCAGGGAGGTGGCTACACCTTC. It translates to CSARGQGGGYTF.

V gene TRBV20-1 combines with J gene TRBJ2-1; 9 nucleotides align to TRBD2. With V trimmed by 2 bases and J by 13 bases, 18 bases remained unmatched. The CDR3 is made up of 16 amino acids. In germline, CDR1 is DFQATT, CDR2 SNEGSKA (reference sequence). The CDR3 protein is CSARSQTSGRSETQFF. The CDR3 DNA sequence: TGCAGTGCTAGATCCCAAACTAGCGGGCGATCGGAGACCCAGTTCTTC.